One and the same sample provided the 27 T cell receptor beta chains below, sequenced in a study of T cells after yellow fever vaccination (dated by TCRdb to between 2017 and 2020). The treatment or condition label, as the study defines it: live attenuated yellow fever vaccine strain. Libraries came from 5' RACE. Sequencing took place on an Illumina HiSeq 2500. The public reads were run again by TCRdb, first through fastp at Q25 and then through MiXCR, and only productive beta chains were kept. Rows are combined by CDR3 protein, so each entry shows the most common genes and DNA. The sample yields about 350,000 distinct CDR3 sequences; 9.5% to 13% were counted once. In total, the top ten clones hold 18% of the sample. The sample was PBMCs, taken on the day of the first yellow fever vaccination. The receptors derive from a man aged 18 to 30 who received the YFV17D yellow fever vaccine.

This clonotype was detected many times. CDR3 coding DNA: TGTGCCAGCAATTCCGTGGGGGGGCCGGGAGAGACCCAGTACTTC. As protein: CASNSVGGPGETQYF. J is TRBJ2-5 and V is TRBV7-2; perhaps TRBD2 as D (7 bases). CDR3 length: 15 amino acids. V was clipped by 7 bases and J by 4 bases, with 19 bases between them. Germline lookup yields CDR1 SGHTA and CDR2 FQGNSA.

As for this clonotype: A read error may account for a junction end that differs from germline. The chain recombines TRBV12-3 or TRBV12-4 with TRBJ2-3; D may correspond to TRBD1 or TRBD2 (5 bases each). The CDR3 is made up of 18 amino acids. The CDR3 loop reads CACSSFQASLGPTDTQYF. The CDR3 nucleotides read TGTGCCTGCAGTTCCTTCCAGGCGTCTTTGGGACCCACAGATACGCAGTATTTT.

This clonotype appeared a few times. The V call is TRBV18, the J call TRBJ2-1; the match to TRBD2 covers 15 bases. In germline, CDR1 is KGHSH, CDR2 LQKENI. V lost 3 bases to trimming and J lost 9 bases; unmatched junction nucleotides: 0. This CDR3 has 14 residues. This CDR3 is CASSPGLAGGEQFF. CDR3 in DNA: TGTGCCAGCTCACCGGGACTAGCGGGGGGTGAGCAGTTCTTC.

The rearrangement joins TRBV5-5 to TRBJ1-2; D is possibly TRBD1 (5 bases). V lost 8 bases to trimming and J lost 6 bases, with 14 bases between them. Germline-derived CDR1 and CDR2 are SGHKS and YYEKEE (reference sequence). This CDR3 region has 12 residues. CDR3 loop: CASTRQLDGYTF. The CDR3 nucleotides read TGTGCCAGTACGAGACAGTTGGATGGCTACACCTTC.

V usage is TRBV19 and J usage is TRBJ1-2; 9 bases are shared with TRBD1. The CDR3 runs 15 residues. V was pared by 6 bases and J by 0 bases, with 5 bases of the junction left unmatched. The germline CDR1 and CDR2 sequences are LNHDA and SQIVND (reference sequence). The CDR3 spells CASRDRGTANYGYTF. The CDR3 coding sequence is TGTGCCAGTAGGGACAGGGGAACAGCTAACTATGGCTACACCTTC.

The sample holds a few counts of this clonotype. The rearrangement joins TRBV12-3 or TRBV12-4 to TRBJ1-2; D is unresolved. The CDR3 extends over 14 amino acids. Deletions cut 5 bases from V and 5 bases from J, with 15 bases between. The CDR3 is CASSRTDPGYGYTF. As DNA, the CDR3 is TGTGCCAGCAGTCGGACGGACCCAGGTTATGGCTACACCTTC.

This clonotype was seen ten or more times. V and J are TRBV6-5 and TRBJ2-3; D gene unclear. Per germline, CDR1 MNHEY and CDR2 SVGAGI. The CDR3 runs to 12 residues. V was trimmed by 6 bases and J by 10 bases, leaving 14 bases between them. CDR3 sequence: CASRAQGPSQYF. The CDR3 DNA reads TGTGCCAGCAGAGCACAAGGGCCTTCGCAGTATTTT.

This clonotype was observed a handful of times. The CDR3 loop is CASSGSPIEPQHF. The CDR3, as DNA: TGTGCCAGCAGCGGTTCCCCAATAGAGCCCCAGCATTTT. The chain is built from TRBV7-2 and TRBJ1-5; D not certain. In germline, CDR1 is SGHTA, CDR2 FQGNSA. This CDR3 region has 13 residues. V was pared by 5 bases and J by 8 bases, with 13 bases between.

This clonotype appeared a few times. The genes are TRBV5-1 and TRBJ1-2; unclear D gene. There are 8 residues in the CDR3. Trimming removed 4 bases at V and 11 bases at J, with 3 bases between. The V gene's germline CDR1 is SGHRS and CDR2 YFSETQ. The CDR3 spells CASSNYTF. CDR3 coding DNA: TGCGCCAGCAGCAATTACACCTTC.

This clonotype occurred many times. This chain connects TRBV29-1 to TRBJ1-5; 7 bases are a match to TRBD1. J gave up 4 bases and V 6 bases, and 6 bases lay outside the gene matches. This CDR3 is 13 amino acids long. CDR1 is SQVTM and CDR2 is ANQGSEA in the germline V gene. The CDR3 DNA follows: TGCAGCGTCGCTGGGACAGCTAATCAGCCCCAGCATTTT. Translating it yields CSVAGTANQPQHF.

The V call is TRBV4-2, the J call TRBJ2-2; possibly TRBD1 for D (6 bases). CDR1 LGHNA and CDR2 YNFKEQ come from the germline V gene. The CDR3 sequence is 15 residues long. V shed 1 base and J shed 7 bases, with 13 bases lying between them. In nucleotides, the CDR3 is TGTGCCAGCAGCCAAGGGGGGCTTTACTACGGGGAGCTGTTTTTT. Its protein is CASSQGGLYYGELFF.

This clonotype was counted between two and nine times. This rearrangement joins TRBV19 to TRBJ2-5, with D perhaps TRBD1 (5 bases). CDR1 LNHDA and CDR2 SQIVND come from the germline V gene (reference sequence). V dropped 7 bases and J dropped 2 bases, with 14 bases sitting between them. CDR3 size: 14 residues. CDR3 residues: CASNSGHLQETQYF. DNA of the CDR3: TGTGCCAGTAATTCCGGACATCTTCAAGAGACCCAGTACTTC.

This chain uses TRBV4-3 with TRBJ1-6, with D possibly being TRBD1 (6 bases). The CDR3 loop spans 20 amino acids. Germline CDR1 reads LGHNA; CDR2 reads YSLEER. V lost 0 bases, J lost 4 bases, and 22 bases lay in between. CDR3 loop: CASSQDPPRQQGGYNSPLHF. DNA of the CDR3: TGCGCCAGCAGCCAAGATCCCCCTAGGCAACAGGGAGGGTATAATTCACCCCTCCACTTT.

In this sample, this clonotype turned up a few times. This sequence joins TRBV6-5 and TRBJ2-6, with D possibly matching TRBD1 (5 bases). The CDR3 contains 17 residues. The ends were cut back, 2 bases at V and 2 bases at J, with 13 bases in the middle. In germline, CDR1 is MNHEY, CDR2 SVGAGI. CDR3 DNA: TGTGCCAGCAGTTACAGGGGCCCGTTTACTGGGGCCAACGTCCTGACTTTC. Its protein is CASSYRGPFTGANVLTF.

This clonotype was observed a handful of times. V usage is TRBV6-2 or TRBV6-3 and J usage is TRBJ2-3; 9 nucleotides align to TRBD2. V shed 1 base, J shed 4 bases, and the junction held 6 bases outside the gene matches. The CDR3 is made up of 16 amino acids. From germline, CDR1 is MNHEY and CDR2 SVGEGT. CDR3: CASSYYGSGGPDTQYF. The CDR3 DNA is TGTGCCAGCAGTTACTACGGTAGCGGGGGCCCAGATACGCAGTATTTT.

This clonotype was picked up many times. V gene TRBV6-5 combines with J gene TRBJ1-1, with 8 bases fitting TRBD1. V shed 6 bases, J shed 1 base, and the junction held 7 bases outside the gene matches. CDR3 length equals 15 residues. Per germline, CDR1 MNHEY and CDR2 SVGAGI. CDR3 region: CASSYDRGPNTEAFF. The CDR3 DNA reads as TGTGCCAGCAGCTACGACAGGGGTCCGAACACTGAAGCTTTCTTT.

The chain combines TRBV18 with TRBJ1-5, with 7 bases fitting TRBD1. The CDR3 has 16 residues. From germline, CDR1 is KGHSH and CDR2 LQKENI. V was pared by 6 bases and J by 3 bases, with 11 bases of the junction left unmatched. The CDR3 protein is CASSLQGGQTNQPQHF. The CDR3 region has the DNA TGTGCCAGCTCCCTTCAGGGGGGACAAACCAATCAGCCCCAGCATTTT. Together with reference TRBV18 and TRBJ1-5, the CDR3 gives the full variable domain: NAGVMQNPRHLVRRRGQEARLRCSPMKGHSHVYWYRQLPEEGLKFMVYLQKENIIDESGMPKERFSAEFPKEGPSILRIQQVVRGDSAAYFCASSLQGGQTNQPQHFGDGTRLSIL.

This chain links TRBV15 with TRBJ1-3; 9 bases map to TRBD1. The germline V gene encodes CDR1 LNHNV and CDR2 YYDKDF (reference sequence). V gave up 3 bases and J gave up 2 bases; unmatched junction bases: 5. The CDR3 has 16 amino acids. In DNA, the CDR3 is TGTGCCACCAGCAGGGAACAGGGGGCCACTGGAAACACCATATATTTT. This translates into CATSREQGATGNTIYF. The full variable domain, its missing parts supplied by reference TRBV15 and TRBJ1-3, is DAMVIQNPRYQVTQFGKPVTLSCSQTLNHNVMYWYQQKSSQAPKLLFHYYDKDFNNEADTPDNFQSRRPNTSFCFLDIRSPGLGDTAMYLCATSREQGATGNTIYFGEGSWLTVV.

This clonotype was detected many times. V gene TRBV18 combines with J gene TRBJ1-1; 10 bases match TRBD1. The germline CDR1 and CDR2 sequences are KGHSH and LQKENI. Germline trimming cut 2 bases from V and 3 bases from J; bases unmatched to any gene: 3. The CDR3 totals 15 residues. Written as DNA, the CDR3 is TGTGCCAGCTCACCAAGGGGGACAGGGGACACTGAAGCTTTCTTT. It specifies CASSPRGTGDTEAFF.

In regard to this clonotype: One end of the junction fails to match germline, which may point to a read error. For the CDR3, the DNA is TGTGCCAGCAGCTTAGTAGGGGACACCAGGGAGCTGTTTTTT. It yields the protein CASSLVGDTRELFF. This chain links TRBV7-6 with TRBJ2-2; TRBD1 is a possible D gene (6 bases). The CDR3 sequence is 14 residues long. In germline, CDR1 is SGHVS, CDR2 FNYEAQ.

There are many counts of this clonotype. The chain carries TRBV6-1 and TRBJ2-7; D unresolved. The CDR3 sequence is 13 residues long. Per germline, CDR1 MNHNS and CDR2 SASEGT. V was shortened by 1 base and J by 2 bases, with 6 bases between the two germline ends. The CDR3, as DNA: TGTGCCAGCAGTGAAGGGGCCACCTACGAGCAGTACGTC. Residues: CASSEGATYEQYV.

This clonotype has just a few counts. This chain connects TRBV20-1 to TRBJ2-1; 8 bases fit TRBD2. V was pared by 3 bases and J by 4 bases, with 17 bases of the junction left unmatched. The germline V gene has CDR1 DFQATT and CDR2 SNEGSKA (reference sequence). The CDR3 covers 18 residues. CDR3 amino acids: CSASGRGAPARGYNEQFF. The CDR3 DNA is TGCAGTGCTAGCGGGCGGGGGGCCCCGGCGCGCGGTTACAATGAGCAGTTCTTC.

For the CDR3, the DNA is TGTGCCAGCAGCCCCTATCCCCGCAGGGCTAATGAAAAACTGTTTTTT. Its protein is CASSPYPRRANEKLFF. This chain connects TRBV3-1 to TRBJ1-4; D perhaps matches TRBD1 (5 bases). The CDR3 extends over 16 amino acids. The V and J ends lost 4 bases and 3 bases respectively, with 15 bases between them. Germline V gene sequence: CDR1 LGHDT, CDR2 YNNKEL (reference sequence).

This clonotype came up a few times. In DNA, the CDR3 is TGTGCCAGCTCACCACCGGAGGACACTGAAGCTTTCTTT. Translating gives CASSPPEDTEAFF. The chain combines TRBV18 with TRBJ1-1; D remains ambiguous. There are 13 residues in the CDR3. Germline values: CDR1 KGHSH, CDR2 LQKENI. Trimming removed 0 bases from V and 3 bases from J, with 5 bases in between.

V gene TRBV20-1 combines with J gene TRBJ1-1, with no clear D. Germline-derived CDR1 and CDR2 are DFQATT and SNEGSKA (reference sequence). Trimming removed 1 base at V and 2 bases at J, with 5 bases between. This CDR3 spans 12 amino acids. Here the CDR3 DNA reads TGCAGTGCTAGAGTCAAAAACACTGAAGCTTTCTTT. Protein: CSARVKNTEAFF.

A few counts support this clonotype. J is TRBJ2-7 and V is TRBV12-3 or TRBV12-4; a possible D gene is TRBD1 (5 bases). The CDR3 totals 13 residues. V lost 6 bases and J 3 bases, leaving 12 bases between the germline ends. The CDR3 DNA is TGTGCCAGCAGCAACGGACATAACTACGAGCAGTACGTC. Translating gives CASSNGHNYEQYV.

This clonotype was counted only a few times. This rearrangement joins TRBV7-9 to TRBJ2-7; D unresolved. Trimming stripped 1 base from V and 7 bases from J, with 5 bases between. The CDR3 is made up of 11 amino acids. In germline, CDR1 is SEHNR, CDR2 FQNEAQ (reference sequence). The CDR3 DNA follows: TGTGCCAGCAGCTTAGGACCAGAGCAGTACGTC. This codes for CASSLGPEQYV.